These T cell receptor beta chains were read from a single sample in a study of blood T cell repertoires in COVID-19. Sequencing was performed with immunoSEQ multiplex PCR; in TCRdb, only in-frame clones are kept and a portion is missing. The table records 200,000 to 250,000 clones, around nine tenths of them present only once. Sequencing input: peripheral blood. Receptors were obtained from a woman in her thirties or forties with acute or convalescent COVID-19. Each CDR3 is given without its conserved first and last residue. Each record gives: V gene, J gene, CDR3 protein.

V: TRBV3-1/TRBV3-2; J: TRBJ2-5; CDR3: ASSIRRAGGQETQY
V: TRBV29-1; J: TRBJ1-1; CDR3: SADSYTEAF
V: TRBV2; J: TRBJ1-2; CDR3: ASSERWGRECT
V: TRBV12-3/TRBV12-4; J: TRBJ1-6; CDR3: ASSFPSSPLH
V: TRBV19; J: TRBJ2-3; CDR3: ASSIGQGELDTQY
V: TRBV7-9; J: TRBJ2-2; CDR3: AGSGRGNTGELF
V: TRBV6-5; J: TRBJ2-2; CDR3: ASTEGDTGELF
V: TRBV7-2; J: TRBJ1-5; CDR3: ASSLTGHRIHNQPQH
V: TRBV6-5; J: TRBJ1-1; CDR3: ASSSIDRVNTEAF
V: TRBV5-1; J: TRBJ1-1; CDR3: ASAPESLNTEAF
V: TRBV7-9; J: TRBJ1-2; CDR3: ASSPRQGSYGYT